The 10 T cell receptor beta chains in this list originate from one sample, sequenced in a study of human T cells and chemical hapten exposure. As to time point: patch test 2, 6 weeks after DPC sensitization. Indicated treatment: therapeutic diphenylcyclopropenone sensitization with weekly scalp DPC. TCRdb re-called the RACE reads through MiXCR, storing one row per CDR3 protein. Altogether about 380,000 distinct CDR3 sequences are present, about 6% being singletons, with the ten largest covering over 5.5%. Specimen: whole blood, collected in connection with sensitization to the hapten diphenylcyclopropenone (DPC). Source of these receptors: a woman aged 18-29 years with alopecia areata. Some clones in this sample may be carry-over from other donors' samples.

This clonotype was recorded at least ten times. The J gene is TRBJ1-5, the V gene TRBV7-2, with D unresolved. Trimming stripped 0 bases from V and 7 bases from J, with 10 bases between. The CDR3 covers 14 residues. CDR1 and CDR2 (germline): SGHTA, FQGNSA. Written as DNA, the CDR3 is TGTGCCAGCAGCTTAGCCGGGTCAGGACAGCCCCAGCATTTT. Residues: CASSLAGSGQPQHF.

In its sample, this clonotype was seen many times. The V gene is TRBV7-9, the J gene TRBJ1-1, with D perhaps TRBD1 (5 bases). V was pared by 5 bases and J by 3 bases, with 16 bases between. The CDR3 covers 15 residues. The germline CDR1 and CDR2 sequences are SEHNR and FQNEAQ (reference sequence). The chain's CDR3 is CASSRRGYSDTEAFF. DNA of the CDR3: TGTGCCAGCAGCCGACGGGGGTACAGCGACACTGAAGCTTTCTTT. Complete variable domain (other parts from reference TRBV7-9 and TRBJ1-1): DTGVSQNPRHKITKRGQNVTFRCDPISEHNRLYWYRQTLGQGPEFLTYFQNEAQLEKSRLLSDRFSAERPKGSFSTLEIQRTEQGDSAMYLCASSRRGYSDTEAFFGQGTRLTVV.

This clonotype showed up many times. The V gene is TRBV7-9, the J gene TRBJ1-1, with a possible D match to TRBD1 (6 bases). From germline, CDR1 is SEHNR and CDR2 FQNEAQ (reference sequence). This CDR3 region has 13 residues. Trimming stripped 6 bases from V and 8 bases from J, with 16 bases between. Here the CDR3 reads CASSLLTGTEAFF. The CDR3 nucleotides are TGTGCCAGCAGTTTATTAACAGGGACCGAAGCTTTCTTT.

This clonotype was seen many times. V usage is TRBV6-2 or TRBV6-3 and J usage is TRBJ1-1; D gene unclear. The CDR3 covers 12 residues. Germline lookup yields CDR1 MNHEY and CDR2 SVGEGT. V was pared by 8 bases and J by 3 bases, with 10 bases between. The CDR3 spells CASSHRDTEAFF. DNA of the CDR3: TGTGCCAGCTCTCATAGGGACACTGAAGCTTTCTTT.

The chain recombines TRBV2 with TRBJ1-2; 7 bases agree with TRBD1. Germline CDR1 reads SNHLY; CDR2 reads FYNNEI. V trimming: 2 bases; J trimming: 3 bases; junction bases outside the gene matches: 3. The CDR3 consists of 14 residues. This CDR3 reads CASSETGVYYGYTF. In DNA, the CDR3 is TGTGCCAGCAGTGAAACAGGGGTTTACTATGGCTACACCTTC.

The chain couples TRBV28 to TRBJ2-6; no definite D call. The germline V gene encodes CDR1 MDHEN and CDR2 SYDVKM. The CDR3 length is 15 residues. Trimming removed 2 bases at V and 0 bases at J, with 5 bases between. CDR3 DNA sequence: TGTGCCAGCAGTTTAGCCAGCTCTGGGGCCAACGTCCTGACTTTC. Its translation is CASSLASSGANVLTF.

This clonotype has a handful of counts. The rearrangement joins TRBV12-3 or TRBV12-4 to TRBJ1-6; 11 bases match TRBD1. This CDR3 has 15 residues. The V segment lost 5 bases and the J segment 7 bases; nucleotides outside the gene matches: 4. The CDR3 region is CASSGQGATNSPLHF. The CDR3 bases are TGTGCCAGCAGTGGACAGGGGGCCACAAATTCACCCCTCCACTTT.

The rearrangement uses TRBV5-1 and TRBJ2-3; 7 bases line up with TRBD2. The germline CDR1 and CDR2 sequences are SGHRS and YFSETQ. V lost 0 bases, J lost 4 bases, and 8 bases stayed unmatched. This CDR3 is built from 16 residues. The CDR3 nucleotides are TGCGCCAGCAGCTTGGGTCCCAGCGGGGTACCAGATACGCAGTATTTT. This sequence encodes CASSLGPSGVPDTQYF.

This clonotype was detected a few times. The J gene is TRBJ1-5, the V gene TRBV4-1, with a possible D match to TRBD1 (5 bases). V lost 4 bases to trimming and J lost 7 bases, with 17 bases between them. This CDR3 has 15 amino acids. Per germline, CDR1 MGHRA and CDR2 YSYEKL. The CDR3 DNA reads TGCGCCAGCAGCCCTAGGGGTGCAGGTTCGCAGCCCCAGCATTTT. Its translation is CASSPRGAGSQPQHF.

This clonotype was seen many times. The rearrangement uses TRBV3-1 and TRBJ1-2; D unresolved. This CDR3 region has 15 residues. The germline V gene has CDR1 LGHDT and CDR2 YNNKEL (reference sequence). V lost 1 base and J lost 5, with 14 bases in between. This chain's CDR3 is CASSQGYSMVYGYTF. CDR3 in DNA: TGTGCCAGCAGCCAAGGTTACAGCATGGTATATGGCTACACCTTC. Using reference TRBV3-1 and TRBJ1-2 for the parts outside the CDR3, the full variable domain is DTAVSQTPKYLVTQMGNDKSIKCEQNLGHDTMYWYKQDSKKFLKIMFSYNNKELIINETVPNRFSPKSPDKAHLNLHINSLELGDSAVYFCASSQGYSMVYGYTFGSGTRLTVV.